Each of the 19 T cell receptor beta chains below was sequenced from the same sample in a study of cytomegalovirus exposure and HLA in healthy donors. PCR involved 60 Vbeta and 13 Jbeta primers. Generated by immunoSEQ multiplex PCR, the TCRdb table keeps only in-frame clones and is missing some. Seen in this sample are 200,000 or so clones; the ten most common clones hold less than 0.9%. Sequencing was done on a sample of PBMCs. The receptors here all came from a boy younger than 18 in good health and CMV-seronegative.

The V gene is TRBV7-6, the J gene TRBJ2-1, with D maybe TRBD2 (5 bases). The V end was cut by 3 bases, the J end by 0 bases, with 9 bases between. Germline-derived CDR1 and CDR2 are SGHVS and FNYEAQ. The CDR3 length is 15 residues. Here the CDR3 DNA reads TGTGCCAGCAGCTTCGAGCGGAGCTCCTACAATGAGCAGTTCTTC. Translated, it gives CASSFERSSYNEQFF. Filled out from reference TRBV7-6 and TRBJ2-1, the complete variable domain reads GAGVSQSPRYKVTKRGQDVALRCDPISGHVSLYWYRQALGQGPEFLTYFNYEAQQDKSGLPNDRFSAERPEGSISTLTIQRTEQRDSAMYRCASSFERSSYNEQFFGPGTRLTVL.

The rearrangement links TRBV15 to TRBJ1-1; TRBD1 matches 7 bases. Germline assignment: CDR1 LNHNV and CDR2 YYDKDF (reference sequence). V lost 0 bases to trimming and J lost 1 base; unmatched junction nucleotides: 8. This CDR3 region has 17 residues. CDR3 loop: CATSRDLGGAGNTEAFF. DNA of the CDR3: TGTGCCACCAGCAGAGATTTAGGGGGCGCGGGGAACACTGAAGCTTTCTTT.

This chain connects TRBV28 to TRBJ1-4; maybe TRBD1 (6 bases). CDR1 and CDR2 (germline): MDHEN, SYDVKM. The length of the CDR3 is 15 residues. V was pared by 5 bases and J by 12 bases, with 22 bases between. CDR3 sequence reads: CASSPWRGGEGELFF. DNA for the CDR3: TGTGCCAGCAGTCCCTGGAGGGGGGGAGAGGGAGAACTGTTTTTT.

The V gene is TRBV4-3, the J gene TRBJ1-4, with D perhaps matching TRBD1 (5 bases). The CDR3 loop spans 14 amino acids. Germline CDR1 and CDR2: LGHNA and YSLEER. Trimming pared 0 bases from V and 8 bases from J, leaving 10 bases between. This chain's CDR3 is CASSQDPRVEKLFF. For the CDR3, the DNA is TGCGCCAGCAGCCAAGATCCCAGGGTAGAAAAACTGTTTTTT.

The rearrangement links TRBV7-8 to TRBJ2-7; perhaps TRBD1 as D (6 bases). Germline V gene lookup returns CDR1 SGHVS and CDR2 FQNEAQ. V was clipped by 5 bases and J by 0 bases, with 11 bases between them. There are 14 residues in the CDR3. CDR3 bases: TGTGCCAGCAGCCCCGACAGGAGCTCCTACGAGCAGTACTTC. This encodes CASSPDRSSYEQYF.

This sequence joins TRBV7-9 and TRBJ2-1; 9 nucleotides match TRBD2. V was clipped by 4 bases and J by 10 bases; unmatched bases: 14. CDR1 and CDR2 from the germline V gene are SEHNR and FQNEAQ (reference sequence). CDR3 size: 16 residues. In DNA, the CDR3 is TGTGCCAGCAGCTCTACGACCGGGACTAGCTCAACAGAGCAGTTCTTC. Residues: CASSSTTGTSSTEQFF.

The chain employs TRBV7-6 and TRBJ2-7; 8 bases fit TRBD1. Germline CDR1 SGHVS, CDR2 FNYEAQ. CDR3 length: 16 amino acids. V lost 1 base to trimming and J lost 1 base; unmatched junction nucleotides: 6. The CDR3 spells CASSLGTGLFSYEQYF. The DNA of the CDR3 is TGTGCCAGCAGCTTAGGGACAGGGCTGTTTTCCTACGAGCAGTACTTC.

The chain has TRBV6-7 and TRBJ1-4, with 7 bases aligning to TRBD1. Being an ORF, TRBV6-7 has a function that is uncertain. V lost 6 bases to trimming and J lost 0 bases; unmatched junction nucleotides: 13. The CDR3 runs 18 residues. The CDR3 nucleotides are TGTGCCAGCAGCGCATACCCGGGACAGAATTCAACTAATGAAAAACTGTTTTTT. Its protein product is CASSAYPGQNSTNEKLFF.

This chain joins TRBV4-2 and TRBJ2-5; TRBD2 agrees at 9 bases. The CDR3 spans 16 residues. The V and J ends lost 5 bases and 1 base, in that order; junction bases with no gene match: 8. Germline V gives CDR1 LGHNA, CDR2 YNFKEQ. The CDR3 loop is CASSFIAGALQETQYF. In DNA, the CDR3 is TGTGCCAGCAGCTTTATAGCGGGGGCACTCCAAGAGACCCAGTACTTC.

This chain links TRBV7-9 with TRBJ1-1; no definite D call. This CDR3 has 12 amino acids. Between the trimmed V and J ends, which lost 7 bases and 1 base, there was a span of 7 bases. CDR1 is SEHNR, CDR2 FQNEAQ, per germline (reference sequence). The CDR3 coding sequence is TGTGCCAGCAACACGGGGAACACTGAAGCTTTCTTT. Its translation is CASNTGNTEAFF.

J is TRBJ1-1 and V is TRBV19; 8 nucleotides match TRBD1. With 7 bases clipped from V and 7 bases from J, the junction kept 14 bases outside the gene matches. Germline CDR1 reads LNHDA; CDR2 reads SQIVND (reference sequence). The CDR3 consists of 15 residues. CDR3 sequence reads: CASTQGQEALGEAFF. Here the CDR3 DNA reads TGTGCCAGTACTCAGGGACAGGAGGCCCTTGGTGAAGCTTTCTTT.

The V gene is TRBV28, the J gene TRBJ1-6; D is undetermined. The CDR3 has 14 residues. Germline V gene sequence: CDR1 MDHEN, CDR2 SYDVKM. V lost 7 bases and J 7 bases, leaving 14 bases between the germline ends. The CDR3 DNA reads TGTGCCAGCAATGCCGGGAGCCTCAATTCACCCCTCCACTTT. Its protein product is CASNAGSLNSPLHF.

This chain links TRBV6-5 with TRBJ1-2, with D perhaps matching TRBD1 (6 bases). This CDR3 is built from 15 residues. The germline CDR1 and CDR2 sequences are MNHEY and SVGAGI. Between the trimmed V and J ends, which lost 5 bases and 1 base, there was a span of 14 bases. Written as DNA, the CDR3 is TGTGCCAGCAGTCGGGACACCTCTTTTAACTATGGCTACACCTTC. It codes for CASSRDTSFNYGYTF.

This CDR3 reads CASRLSTGGTNYGYTF. The CDR3 nucleotides are TGTGCCAGCAGACTATCTACAGGGGGTACTAACTATGGCTACACCTTC. The genes are TRBV6-6 and TRBJ1-2, with TRBD1 matching over 8 bases. This CDR3 region has 16 residues. Germline V gene sequence: CDR1 MNHNY, CDR2 SVGAGI (reference sequence). V shed 6 bases and J 0 bases; nucleotides not matched to a gene: 9.

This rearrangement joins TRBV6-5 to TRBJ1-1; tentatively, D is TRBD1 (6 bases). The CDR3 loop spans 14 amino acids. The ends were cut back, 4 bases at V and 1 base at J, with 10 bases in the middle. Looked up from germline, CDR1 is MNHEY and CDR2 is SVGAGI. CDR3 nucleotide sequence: TGTGCCAGCAGTTTATCGGGACAGAACACTGAAGCTTTCTTT. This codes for CASSLSGQNTEAFF.

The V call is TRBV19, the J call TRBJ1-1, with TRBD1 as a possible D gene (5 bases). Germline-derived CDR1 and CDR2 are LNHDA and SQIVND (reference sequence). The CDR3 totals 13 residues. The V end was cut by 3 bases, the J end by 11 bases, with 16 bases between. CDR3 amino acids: CASSIGGAASAFF. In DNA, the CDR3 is TGTGCCAGTAGTATTGGCGGGGCGGCCTCGGCTTTCTTT.

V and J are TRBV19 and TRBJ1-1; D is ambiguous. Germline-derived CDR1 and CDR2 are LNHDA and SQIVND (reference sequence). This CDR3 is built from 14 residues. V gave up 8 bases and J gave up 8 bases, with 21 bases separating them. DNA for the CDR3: TGTGCCAGTCGTCCGAGACAAACAAATCGGGAAGCTTTCTTT. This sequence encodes CASRPRQTNREAFF.

In DNA, the CDR3 is TGCGCCAGCAGCCAAGGAGGACAGGGGGTAAGTCAGCCCCAGCATTTT. Amino acids: CASSQGGQGVSQPQHF. The V gene is TRBV4-1, the J gene TRBJ1-5, with TRBD1 matching 10 bases. CDR3 length: 16 amino acids. V lost 1 base to trimming and J lost 6 bases; unmatched junction nucleotides: 6. The germline V gene encodes CDR1 MGHRA and CDR2 YSYEKL.

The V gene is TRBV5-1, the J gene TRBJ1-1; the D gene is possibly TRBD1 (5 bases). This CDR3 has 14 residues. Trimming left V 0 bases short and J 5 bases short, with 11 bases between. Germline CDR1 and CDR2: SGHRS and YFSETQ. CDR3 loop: CASSLAAGTTEAFF. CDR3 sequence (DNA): TGCGCCAGCAGCTTGGCAGCGGGGACGACTGAAGCTTTCTTT.